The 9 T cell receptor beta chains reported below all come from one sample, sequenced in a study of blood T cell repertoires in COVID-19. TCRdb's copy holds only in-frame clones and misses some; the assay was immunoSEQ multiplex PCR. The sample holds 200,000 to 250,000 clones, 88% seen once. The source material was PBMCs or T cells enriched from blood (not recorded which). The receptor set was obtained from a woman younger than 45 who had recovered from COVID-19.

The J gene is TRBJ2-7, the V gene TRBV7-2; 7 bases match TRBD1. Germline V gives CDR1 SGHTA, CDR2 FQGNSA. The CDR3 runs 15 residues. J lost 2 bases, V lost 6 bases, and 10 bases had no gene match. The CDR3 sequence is CASSLGAQGAYEQYF. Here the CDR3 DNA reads TGTGCCAGCAGTCTAGGGGCCCAGGGGGCCTACGAGCAGTACTTC.

The CDR3 sequence: CASSPGLVNEQYF. The CDR3, as DNA: TGTGCCAGCAGTCCGGGACTAGTCAACGAGCAGTACTTC. The chain employs TRBV6-5 and TRBJ2-7; the match to TRBD2 covers 8 bases. J lost 5 bases, V lost 5 bases, and 5 bases had no gene match. Germline V gene data show CDR1 as MNHEY and CDR2 as SVGAGI. The CDR3 has 13 amino acids.

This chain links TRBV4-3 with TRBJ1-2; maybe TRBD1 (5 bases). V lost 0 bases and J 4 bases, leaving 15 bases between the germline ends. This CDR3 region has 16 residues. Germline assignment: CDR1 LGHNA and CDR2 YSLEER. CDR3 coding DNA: TGCGCCAGCAGCCAAGATCTCACAGGTCGGGTCTATGGCTACACCTTC. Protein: CASSQDLTGRVYGYTF.

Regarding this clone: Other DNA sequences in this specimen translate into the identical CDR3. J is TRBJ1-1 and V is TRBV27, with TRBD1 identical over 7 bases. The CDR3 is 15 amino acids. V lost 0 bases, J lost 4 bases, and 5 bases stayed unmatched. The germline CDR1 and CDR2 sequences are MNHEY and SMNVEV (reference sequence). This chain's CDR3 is CASSLSVQGGTEAFF. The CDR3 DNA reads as TGTGCCAGCAGTTTATCGGTCCAGGGGGGCACTGAAGCTTTCTTT.

CDR3 nucleotides: TGTGCCATCATCCCCGACAGGCTCGCTGGAAACACCATATATTTT. Amino acids: CAIIPDRLAGNTIYF. The chain recombines TRBV10-3 with TRBJ1-3; weak D call: TRBD1 (6 bases). The germline V gene encodes CDR1 ENHRY and CDR2 SYGVKD. V gave up 7 bases and J gave up 2 bases, with 15 bases separating them. The CDR3 has 15 residues.

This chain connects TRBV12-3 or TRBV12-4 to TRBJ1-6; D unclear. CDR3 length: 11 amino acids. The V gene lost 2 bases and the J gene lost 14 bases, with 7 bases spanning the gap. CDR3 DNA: TGTGCCAGCAGTTTAAATTCCGCCCTCCACTTT. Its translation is CASSLNSALHF.

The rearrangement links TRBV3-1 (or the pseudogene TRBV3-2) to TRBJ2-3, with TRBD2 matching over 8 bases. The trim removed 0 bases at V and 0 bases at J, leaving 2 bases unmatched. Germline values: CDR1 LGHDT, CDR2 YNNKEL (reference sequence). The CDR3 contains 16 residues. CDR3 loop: CASSQDLAGSTDTQYF. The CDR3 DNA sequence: TGTGCCAGCAGCCAAGATTTAGCGGGGAGCACAGATACGCAGTATTTT.

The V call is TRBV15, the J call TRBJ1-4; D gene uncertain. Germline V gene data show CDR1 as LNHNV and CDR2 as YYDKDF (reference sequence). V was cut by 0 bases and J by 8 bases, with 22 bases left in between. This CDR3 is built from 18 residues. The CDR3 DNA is TGTGCCACCAGCAGAGATCGTCGTTTTGGTAGCGGCTACGAAAAACTGTTTTTT. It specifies CATSRDRRFGSGYEKLFF.

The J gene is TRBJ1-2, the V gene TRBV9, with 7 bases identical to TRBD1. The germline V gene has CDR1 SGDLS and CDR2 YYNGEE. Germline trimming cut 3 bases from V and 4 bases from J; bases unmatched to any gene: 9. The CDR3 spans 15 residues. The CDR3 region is CASSEGQALIYGYTF. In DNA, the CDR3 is TGTGCCAGCAGCGAAGGACAGGCTCTTATCTATGGCTACACCTTC.